Below, 4 T cell receptor beta chains from the same sample are listed, as sequenced in a study of T cell responses to AZD1222 COVID-19 vaccine. Method: immunoSEQ multiplex PCR; TCRdb's copy keeps in-frame clones and lacks some. The sample records about 170,000 clones, approximately 90% being singletons. The sample here was peripheral blood, taken on day 0 of AZD1222 vaccination. Receptors originate from an adult in good health.

The chain combines TRBV10-3 with TRBJ1-2; 7 bases match TRBD1. Germline V gene lookup returns CDR1 ENHRY and CDR2 SYGVKD. V shed 2 bases and J 7 bases; nucleotides not matched to a gene: 4. The CDR3 runs to 13 residues. CDR3 region: CAISELQGSGYTF. CDR3 coding DNA: TGTGCCATCAGTGAGCTACAGGGGTCTGGCTACACCTTC.

The rearrangement links TRBV15 to TRBJ2-2, with 9 bases that match TRBD1. The CDR3 has 13 amino acids. Germline V gene lookup returns CDR1 LNHNV and CDR2 YYDKDF (reference sequence). The trim removed 1 base at V and 10 bases at J, leaving 1 base unmatched. The CDR3 bases are TGTGCCACCAGCAGAGGGGACAGGGTGGAGCTGTTTTTT. This translates into CATSRGDRVELFF.

The chain links TRBV6-5 to TRBJ2-2; 8 nucleotides match TRBD2. Unmatched junction bases numbered 9, after V lost 6 bases and J lost 6 bases. CDR3 length: 15 amino acids. Germline V gene data show CDR1 as MNHEY and CDR2 as SVGAGI. CDR3 sequence reads: CASRPRGGPPGELFF. The CDR3 DNA sequence: TGTGCCAGCAGACCCCGCGGGGGGCCCCCCGGGGAGCTGTTTTTT.

The J gene is TRBJ2-1, the V gene TRBV5-1; 9 bases are a match to TRBD1. J was trimmed by 6 bases and V by 4 bases; bases with no gene match: 8. The germline CDR1 and CDR2 sequences are SGHRS and YFSETQ. This CDR3 spans 15 amino acids. This CDR3 is CASSLRDRAGNEQFF. CDR3 coding DNA: TGCGCCAGCAGCCTCCGGGACAGGGCGGGCAATGAGCAGTTCTTC.